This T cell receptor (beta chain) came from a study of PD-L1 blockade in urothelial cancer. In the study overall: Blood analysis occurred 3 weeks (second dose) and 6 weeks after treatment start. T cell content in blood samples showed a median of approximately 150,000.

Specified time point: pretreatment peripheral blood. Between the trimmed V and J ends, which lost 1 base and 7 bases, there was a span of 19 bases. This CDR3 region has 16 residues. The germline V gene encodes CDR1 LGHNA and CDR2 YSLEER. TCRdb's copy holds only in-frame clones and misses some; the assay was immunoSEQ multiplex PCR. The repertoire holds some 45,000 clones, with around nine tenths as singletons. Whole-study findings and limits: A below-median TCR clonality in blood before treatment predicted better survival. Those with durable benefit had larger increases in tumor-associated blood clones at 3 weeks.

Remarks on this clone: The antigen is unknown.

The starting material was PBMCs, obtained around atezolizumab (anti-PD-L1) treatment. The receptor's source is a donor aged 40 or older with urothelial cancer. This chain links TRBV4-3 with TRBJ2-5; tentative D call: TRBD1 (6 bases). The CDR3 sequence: CASSQVGQNVAGTQYF. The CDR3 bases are TGCGCCAGCAGCCAAGTTGGACAGAATGTTGCTGGGACCCAGTACTTC.